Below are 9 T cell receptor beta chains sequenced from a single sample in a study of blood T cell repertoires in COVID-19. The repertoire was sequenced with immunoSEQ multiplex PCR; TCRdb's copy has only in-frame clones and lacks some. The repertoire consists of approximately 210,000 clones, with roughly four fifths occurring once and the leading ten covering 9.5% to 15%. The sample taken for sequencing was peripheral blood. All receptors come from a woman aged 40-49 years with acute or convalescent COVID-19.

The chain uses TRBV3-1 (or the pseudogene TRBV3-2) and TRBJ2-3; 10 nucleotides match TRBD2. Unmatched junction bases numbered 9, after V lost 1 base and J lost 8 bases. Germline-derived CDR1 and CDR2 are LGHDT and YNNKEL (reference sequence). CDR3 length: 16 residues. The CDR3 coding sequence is TGTGCCAGCAGCCAAGTGGGTAGCGGGGGGAGGGGTACGCAGTATTTT. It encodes CASSQVGSGGRGTQYF.

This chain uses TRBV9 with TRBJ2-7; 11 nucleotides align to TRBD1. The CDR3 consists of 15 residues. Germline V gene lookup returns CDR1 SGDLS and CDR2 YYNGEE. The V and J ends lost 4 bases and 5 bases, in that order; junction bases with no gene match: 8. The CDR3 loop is CASSPRTGGPDEQYF. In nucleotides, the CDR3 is TGTGCCAGCAGCCCGCGGACAGGGGGCCCCGACGAGCAGTACTTC. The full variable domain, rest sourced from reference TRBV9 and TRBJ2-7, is DSGVTQTPKHLITATGQRVTLRCSPRSGDLSVYWYQQSLDQGLQFLIQYYNGEERAKGNILERFSAQQFPDLHSELNLSSLELGDSALYFCASSPRTGGPDEQYFGPGTRLTVT.

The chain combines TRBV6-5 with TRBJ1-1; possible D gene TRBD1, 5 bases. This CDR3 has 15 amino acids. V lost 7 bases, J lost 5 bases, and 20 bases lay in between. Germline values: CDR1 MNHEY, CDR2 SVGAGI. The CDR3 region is CASTPPGARGTEAFF. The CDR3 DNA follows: TGTGCCAGCACACCACCCGGGGCCCGGGGGACTGAAGCTTTCTTT.

The CDR3 reads CASSLGTGSAPQHF. CDR3 DNA sequence: TGTGCCAGCAGCTTAGGCACGGGGTCTGCGCCCCAGCATTTT. V and J are TRBV13 and TRBJ1-5, with D unresolved. V shed 0 bases and J shed 9 bases, with 12 bases lying between them. The CDR3 is made up of 14 amino acids. Germline lookup yields CDR1 PRHDT and CDR2 FYEKMQ (reference sequence).

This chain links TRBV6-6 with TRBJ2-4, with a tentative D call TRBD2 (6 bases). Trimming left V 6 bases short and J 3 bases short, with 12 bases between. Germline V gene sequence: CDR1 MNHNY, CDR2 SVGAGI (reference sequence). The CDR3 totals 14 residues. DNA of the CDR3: TGTGCCAGCAGGGAGGACTATAACAAAAACATTCAGTACTTC. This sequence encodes CASREDYNKNIQYF.

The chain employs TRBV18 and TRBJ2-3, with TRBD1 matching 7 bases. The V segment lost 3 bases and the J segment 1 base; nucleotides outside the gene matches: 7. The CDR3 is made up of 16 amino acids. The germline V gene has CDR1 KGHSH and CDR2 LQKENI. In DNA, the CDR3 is TGTGCCAGCTCACCGACAGGGACCTGGGGCACAGATACGCAGTATTTT. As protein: CASSPTGTWGTDTQYF.

This chain's CDR3 is CATSRDAGYEQYF. As DNA, the CDR3 is TGTGCCACCAGCAGAGATGCAGGTTACGAGCAGTACTTC. The V gene is TRBV15, the J gene TRBJ2-7; D remains ambiguous. Per the germline V gene, CDR1 is LNHNV and CDR2 is YYDKDF (reference sequence). Trimming cost V 0 bases and J 4 bases, with 7 bases left between them. This CDR3 contains 13 residues.

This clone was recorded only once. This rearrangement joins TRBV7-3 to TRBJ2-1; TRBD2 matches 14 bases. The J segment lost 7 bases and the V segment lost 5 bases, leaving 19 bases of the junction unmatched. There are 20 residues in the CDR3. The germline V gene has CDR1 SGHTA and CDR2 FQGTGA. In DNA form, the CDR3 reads TGTGCCAGCAGCCTCCCCGGGACTAGCGGGGGAACCGGCACCGGAAATGAGCAGTTCTTC. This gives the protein CASSLPGTSGGTGTGNEQFF.

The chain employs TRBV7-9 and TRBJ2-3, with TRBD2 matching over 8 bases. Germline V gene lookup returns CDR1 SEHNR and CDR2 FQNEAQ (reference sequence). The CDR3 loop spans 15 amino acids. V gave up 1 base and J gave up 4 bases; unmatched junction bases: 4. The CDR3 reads CASSLVAGLSDTQYF. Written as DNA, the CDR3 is TGTGCCAGCAGCTTAGTAGCGGGGCTTTCAGATACGCAGTATTTT.